These T cell receptor beta chains were read from a single sample in a study of cytomegalovirus exposure and HLA in healthy donors. Here immunoSEQ multiplex PCR was the method, and the copy in TCRdb shows in-frame clones only, minus some. The sample holds 150,000 to 200,000 clones, around 82% seen once. The source material was PBMCs. These receptors originate from a man younger than 30 in good health and CMV-seronegative. The CDR3 runs from the conserved cysteine through the conserved F or W. D genes are given only for firm matches. Size is omitted from some rows. Given values are once, few, many or a class for expanded clones.

D gene	V gene	J gene	clone size	CDR3 protein	CDR3 DNA
.	TRBV27	TRBJ1-6	once	CASRLGGTAPLHF	TGTGCCAGCAGATTGGGGGGGACGGCACCCCTCCACTTT
TRBD1	TRBV7-9	TRBJ1-5	.	CASSPDRGADQPQHF	TGTGCCAGCAGCCCGGACAGGGGCGCGGATCAGCCCCAGCATTTT
TRBD2	TRBV19	TRBJ2-2	.	CASSILAGGSGELFF	TGTGCCAGTAGTATTCTAGCGGGAGGGTCCGGGGAGCTGTTTTTT
TRBD1	TRBV15	TRBJ1-2	once	CATSRERQGSYGYTF	TGTGCCACCAGCAGAGAACGACAGGGTTCCTATGGCTACACCTTC
.	TRBV9	TRBJ1-6	.	CASSYQDYNSPLHF	TGTGCCAGCAGCTACCAGGACTATAATTCACCCCTCCACTTT
.	TRBV27	TRBJ1-1	.	CASNPGRGNTEAFF	TGTGCCAGCAACCCTGGCAGGGGGAACACTGAAGCTTTCTTT
.	TRBV19	TRBJ1-5	.	CASSIQGISNQPQHF	TGTGCCAGTAGTATTCAGGGGATTAGCAATCAGCCCCAGCATTTT
.	TRBV4-3	TRBJ2-1	.	CASSRTRALKAYNEQFF	TGCGCCAGCAGCCGCACCCGAGCGCTCAAAGCTTACAATGAGCAGTTCTTC
.	TRBV7-3	TRBJ2-3	once	CASSLLQGSGTDTQYF	TGTGCCAGCAGCTTATTACAGGGATCCGGCACAGATACGCAGTATTTT
TRBD1	TRBV6-4	TRBJ1-1	once	CASSERSPGQGHTEAFF	TGTGCCAGCAGTGAACGTTCGCCGGGACAGGGACACACTGAAGCTTTCTTT
TRBD2	TRBV5-4	TRBJ2-4	.	CASSSAGVSKNIQYF	TGTGCCAGCAGCTCAGCGGGAGTAAGCAAAAACATTCAGTACTTC
.	TRBV2	TRBJ2-7	once	CASSLGGIREQYF	TGTGCCAGCAGTCTTGGAGGTATCAGGGAGCAGTACTTC
TRBD1	TRBV4-1	TRBJ2-7	.	CASSQALLSGTGGHEQYF	TGCGCCAGCAGCCAAGCCCTCCTCTCCGGGACAGGGGGCCACGAGCAGTACTTC
.	TRBV13	TRBJ2-3	.	CASSLGRRDTQYF	TGTGCCAGCAGCTTAGGCCGCAGAGATACGCAGTATTTT
.	TRBV10-3	TRBJ1-5	.	CATSPSPGSNQPQHF	TGTGCCACCAGTCCGTCGCCGGGTAGCAATCAGCCCCAGCATTTT
TRBD1	TRBV9	TRBJ2-5	few	CASSVSGQRETQYF	TGTGCCAGCAGCGTATCGGGACAGAGAGAGACCCAGTACTTC
TRBD2	TRBV6-5	TRBJ2-1	.	CASSYLAGGFNEQFF	TGTGCCAGCAGTTACTTAGCGGGAGGGTTCAATGAGCAGTTCTTC
TRBD2	TRBV6-5	TRBJ2-7	.	CASTNGGVQYF	TGTGCCAGCACAAACGGGGGGGTGCAGTACTTC
TRBD1	TRBV7-6	TRBJ2-3	.	CASSSIGTGSTDTQYF	TGTGCCAGCAGCTCGATAGGGACAGGAAGCACAGATACGCAGTATTTT
.	TRBV15	TRBJ2-3	.	CATSRLQGPTDTQYF	TGTGCCACCAGCAGACTACAGGGACCCACAGATACGCAGTATTTT
.	TRBV4-3	TRBJ1-1	.	CASSQVGGTNTEAFF	TGCGCCAGCAGCCAAGTAGGAGGGACCAACACTGAAGCTTTCTTT
.	TRBV29-1	TRBJ2-7	.	CSVQTQGEQYF	TGCAGCGTCCAGACACAGGGCGAGCAGTACTTC
.	TRBV6-4	TRBJ2-1	once	CASSDSETTYNEQFF	TGTGCCAGCAGTGACTCAGAGACAACGTACAATGAGCAGTTCTTC
.	TRBV2	TRBJ2-2	.	CASRSTIANTGELFF	TGTGCCAGCAGGTCGACTATAGCGAACACCGGGGAGCTGTTTTTT
TRBD2	TRBV6-4	TRBJ2-1	.	CASSASGGASDEQFF	TGTGCCAGCAGTGCTAGCGGGGGGGCCTCGGATGAGCAGTTCTTC
.	TRBV19	TRBJ1-2	.	CASSITGDTWGYTF	TGTGCCAGTAGTATCACTGGAGATACCTGGGGCTACACCTTC
TRBD1	TRBV27	TRBJ2-1	.	CASRGLPGQFYNEQFF	TGTGCCAGCAGAGGTTTACCGGGACAGTTCTACAATGAGCAGTTCTTC
TRBD1	TRBV15	TRBJ1-5	.	CATSRQGSNQPQHF	TGTGCCACCAGCCGACAGGGGTCCAATCAGCCCCAGCATTTT
TRBD2	TRBV29-1	TRBJ2-1	few	CSVEREGQVDEQFF	TGCAGCGTGGAGCGGGAGGGGCAGGTGGATGAGCAGTTCTTC
.	TRBV4-2	TRBJ1-5	.	CASSSYSNQPQHF	TGTGCCAGCAGTAGTTATAGCAATCAGCCCCAGCATTTT
.	TRBV7-2	TRBJ2-5	.	CASSFQGETQYF	TGTGCCAGCAGCTTCCAGGGTGAGACCCAGTACTTC
.	TRBV5-1	TRBJ2-1	.	CASSLQDLWNEQFF	TGCGCCAGCAGCTTACAGGATCTGTGGAATGAGCAGTTCTTC
.	TRBV28	TRBJ2-5	.	CASRKGGWGRQETQYF	TGTGCCAGCAGAAAAGGAGGTTGGGGTCGCCAAGAGACCCAGTACTTC
.	TRBV30	TRBJ1-5	.	CAWSGQENQPQHF	TGTGCCTGGAGTGGACAGGAGAATCAGCCCCAGCATTTT
TRBD1	TRBV5-4	TRBJ1-4	.	CASSFGQGGEKLFF	TGTGCCAGCAGCTTTGGACAGGGAGGTGAAAAACTGTTTTTT
.	TRBV7-9	TRBJ2-2	.	CASSLTEAVPGELFF	TGTGCCAGCAGCTTAACAGAAGCAGTACCCGGGGAGCTGTTTTTT
TRBD2	TRBV29-1	TRBJ2-6	.	CSVEGEGSSGANVLTF	TGCAGCGTTGAGGGGGAGGGGAGTTCTGGGGCCAACGTCCTGACTTTC
TRBD1	TRBV10-2	TRBJ2-7	.	CASSDQTGYEQYF	TGCGCCAGCAGTGACCAGACAGGGTACGAGCAGTACTTC
.	TRBV28	TRBJ2-7	.	CASQHPGDGYEQYF	TGTGCCAGCCAACATCCAGGGGATGGATACGAGCAGTACTTC
TRBD1	TRBV14	TRBJ2-5	few	CASSQRVRGQETQYF	TGTGCCAGCAGCCAAAGGGTGAGGGGGCAGGAGACCCAGTACTTC
TRBD1	TRBV5-4	TRBJ1-2	.	CASSTERGQGIGGYTF	TGTGCCAGCTCCACGGAGAGGGGACAGGGGATAGGTGGCTACACCTTC
.	TRBV9	TRBJ1-3	once	CASSVGGLPGNTIYF	TGTGCCAGCAGCGTAGGCGGCCTTCCTGGAAACACCATATATTTT
.	TRBV6-5	TRBJ2-7	.	CASSYSRGGYEQYF	TGTGCCAGCAGTTACTCCAGGGGCGGCTACGAGCAGTACTTC
.	TRBV7-2	TRBJ2-3	once	CASSLGPMGGTDTQYF	TGTGCCAGCAGCCTAGGGCCAATGGGAGGCACAGATACGCAGTATTTT
.	TRBV30	TRBJ2-3	.	CAWTLPRLATDTQYF	TGTGCCTGGACCCTACCCCGCCTAGCCACAGATACGCAGTATTTT
TRBD2	TRBV6-6	TRBJ2-1	.	CASSGREVNEQFF	TGTGCCAGCAGTGGCCGGGAGGTCAATGAGCAGTTCTTC
.	TRBV30	TRBJ2-7	.	CAWSSPGSSYEQYF	TGTGCCTGGAGTTCACCGGGGAGTTCCTACGAGCAGTACTTC
.	TRBV7-2	TRBJ1-4	.	CASSASTGSGRREKLFF	TGTGCCAGCAGCGCGTCGACGGGATCAGGGAGGCGAGAAAAACTGTTTTTT
TRBD1	TRBV7-8	TRBJ1-1	.	CASSLSREQGTTEAFF	TGTGCCAGCAGCTTGTCCCGCGAACAGGGGACCACTGAAGCTTTCTTT
TRBD1	TRBV9	TRBJ2-5	.	CASSLSDRAGETQYF	TGTGCCAGCAGCCTCTCGGACAGGGCGGGGGAGACCCAGTACTTC
.	TRBV29-1	TRBJ2-7	.	CSVARLGCYEQYF	TGCAGCGTAGCGAGACTCGGGTGTTACGAGCAGTACTTC
TRBD2	TRBV28	TRBJ2-7	.	CAGSLVRENYEQYF	TGTGCCGGCAGTTTGGTGCGGGAGAACTACGAGCAGTACTTC